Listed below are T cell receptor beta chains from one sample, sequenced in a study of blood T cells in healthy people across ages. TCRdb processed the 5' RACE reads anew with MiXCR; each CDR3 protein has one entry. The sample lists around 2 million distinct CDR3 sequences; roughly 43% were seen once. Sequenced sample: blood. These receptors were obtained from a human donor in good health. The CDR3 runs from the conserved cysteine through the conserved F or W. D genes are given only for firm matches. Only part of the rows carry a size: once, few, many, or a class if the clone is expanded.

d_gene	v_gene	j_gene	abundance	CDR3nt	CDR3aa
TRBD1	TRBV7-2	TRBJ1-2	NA	TGTGCCAGCAGCTTAAGGACAGGGGTTGGGGACTATGGCTACACCTTC	CASSLRTGVGDYGYTF
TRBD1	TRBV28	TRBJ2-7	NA	TGTGCCAGCATCGGATCCGACAGGGGCTACGAGCAGTACTTC	CASIGSDRGYEQYF
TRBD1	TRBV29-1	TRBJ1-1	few	TGCAGCGTTGGTGACAGGGGGCTGAACACTGAAGCTTTCTTT	CSVGDRGLNTEAFF
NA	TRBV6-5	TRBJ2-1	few	TGTGCCAGCAGAATGACTGGGGTAGGGTCCTACAATGAGCAGTTCTTC	CASRMTGVGSYNEQFF
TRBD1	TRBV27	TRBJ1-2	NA	TGTGCCAGCAGGCCAGACTCGACAGGGCCCTCGGTTAGATATGGCTACACCTTC	CASRPDSTGPSVRYGYTF
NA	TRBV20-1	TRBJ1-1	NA	TGCACCTTGACAGGTTCAGGGACTGAAGCTTTCTTT	CTLTGSGTEAFF
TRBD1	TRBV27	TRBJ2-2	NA	TGTGCCAGCAGGGGGACAGTAGGAACCGGGGAGCTGTTTTTT	CASRGTVGTGELFF
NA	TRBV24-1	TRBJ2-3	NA	TGTGCCACCAGTGATCGGATTAGCGGCAGCACAGATACGCAGTATTTT	CATSDRISGSTDTQYF
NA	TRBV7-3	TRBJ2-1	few	TGTGCCAGCAGCAGGGGGGGGGAGAGCTACAATGAGCAGTTCTTC	CASSRGGESYNEQFF
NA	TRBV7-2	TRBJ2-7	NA	TGTGCCAGCAGAACCGGGACGGTCCTCTACGAGCAGTACTTC	CASRTGTVLYEQYF
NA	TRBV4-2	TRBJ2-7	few	TGTGCCAGCAGCCAAGAGCGTGGGGGGTACACCTACGAGCAGTACTTC	CASSQERGGYTYEQYF
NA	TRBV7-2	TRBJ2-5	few	TGTGCCAGCAGCTTAGGGGCGTATATGGAAGAGCAGTACTTC	CASSLGAYMEEQYF
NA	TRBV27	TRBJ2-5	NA	TGTGCCAGCAGTACCCACAGGGCTGAGACCCAGTACTTC	CASSTHRAETQYF
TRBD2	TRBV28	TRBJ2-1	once	TGTGCCAGCAGGCCCTCGGGGGGGTACTCCTACAATGAGCAGTTCTTC	CASRPSGGYSYNEQFF
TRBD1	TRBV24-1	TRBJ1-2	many	TGTGCCACCAGTGATCCCGAACGGGCCAGGGGGCGGATGAACCCCTATGGCTACACCTTC	CATSDPERARGRMNPYGYTF
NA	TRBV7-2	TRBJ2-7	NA	TGTGCCAGCAGCACAAGCAATCAGGGGATCTACGAGCAGTACTTC	CASSTSNQGIYEQYF
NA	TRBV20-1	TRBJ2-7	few	TGCAGTGCTAGCGCTTCTTTCTCCTACGAGCAGTACTTC	CSASASFSYEQYF
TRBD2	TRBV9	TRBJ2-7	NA	TGTGCCAGCAGCGTCGGCCTAGCGGGGGGCCATCCCTACGAGCAGTACTTC	CASSVGLAGGHPYEQYF
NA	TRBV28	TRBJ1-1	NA	TGTGCCAGCAGTTTTAATTTCATACTGAACACTGAAGCTTTCTTT	CASSFNFILNTEAFF
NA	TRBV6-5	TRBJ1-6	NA	TGTGCCAGCAGTTCGATGGGTAATTCACCCCTCCACTTT	CASSSMGNSPLHF
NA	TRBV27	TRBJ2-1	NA	TGTGCCAGCAGCCTCGGGCGGCCCTACAATGAGCAGTTCTTC	CASSLGRPYNEQFF
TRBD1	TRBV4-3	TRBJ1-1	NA	TGCGCCAGCAGCCAACCGGGACAGGGGAACACTGAAGCTTTCTTT	CASSQPGQGNTEAFF
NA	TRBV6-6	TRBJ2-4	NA	TGTGCCAGCAGTTACGGCTCAAGGAACATTCAGTACTTC	CASSYGSRNIQYF
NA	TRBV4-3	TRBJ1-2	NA	TGCGCCAGCAGCCACTTAGGGGGGGCGCATGGCTACACCTTC	CASSHLGGAHGYTF
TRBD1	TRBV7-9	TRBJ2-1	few	TGTGCCAGCAGCAGTCGGGGGACAGGGCAGGATGAGCAGTTCTTC	CASSSRGTGQDEQFF
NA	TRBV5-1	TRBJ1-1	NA	TGCGCCAGCAGCTGGGATCAGGGGTGGGCTGAAGCTTTCTTT	CASSWDQGWAEAFF
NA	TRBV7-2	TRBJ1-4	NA	TGTGCCAGCAGCTCTCAGGGGTTGGCTAATGAAAAACTGTTTTTT	CASSSQGLANEKLFF
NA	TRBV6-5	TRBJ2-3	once	TGTGCCAGCAGTTACTTTCGGGGGTCGGGCACAGATACGCAGTATTTT	CASSYFRGSGTDTQYF
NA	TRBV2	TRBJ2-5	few	TGTGCCAGCAGTAATTTTAGGGAAGAGACCCAGTACTTC	CASSNFREETQYF
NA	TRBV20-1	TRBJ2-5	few	TGCAGTGCTAGAGATGATAGGCAAGAGACCCAGTACTTC	CSARDDRQETQYF
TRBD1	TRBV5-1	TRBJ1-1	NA	TGCGCCAGCCGCCGCGGGACAGTGAGCATGAACACTGAAGCTTTCTTT	CASRRGTVSMNTEAFF
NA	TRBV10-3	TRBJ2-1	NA	TGTGCCATCAGTGGCCCCACTCTGGGGCTGTTCTTC	CAISGPTLGLFF
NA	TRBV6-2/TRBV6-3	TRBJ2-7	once	TGTGCCAGCAGTTACGACATGGGTTCCGACGTTAGCTCCTACGAGCAGTACTTC	CASSYDMGSDVSSYEQYF
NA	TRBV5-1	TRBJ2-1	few	TGCGCCAGCAGTCTGGGGTTCGATGAGCAGTTCTTC	CASSLGFDEQFF
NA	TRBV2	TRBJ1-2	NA	TGTGCCAGCAGTGAAGGCCCCGCGAGCTACACCTTC	CASSEGPASYTF
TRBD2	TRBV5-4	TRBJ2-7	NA	TGTGCCAGCAGCCCGGGACTAGCGGGGGAGGATGAGCAGTACTTC	CASSPGLAGEDEQYF
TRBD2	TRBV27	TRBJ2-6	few	TGTGCCAGCAGTTTATTAGGACTAGCGAGGGGGCCAACTGGGGCCAACGTCCTGACTTTC	CASSLLGLARGPTGANVLTF
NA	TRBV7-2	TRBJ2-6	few	TGTGCCAGCACCGTGGGGGCTTCTGGGGCCAACGTCCTGACTTTC	CASTVGASGANVLTF
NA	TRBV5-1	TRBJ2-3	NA	TGCGCCAGCACCCCTAGGGACATGGGCACAGATACGCAGTATTTT	CASTPRDMGTDTQYF
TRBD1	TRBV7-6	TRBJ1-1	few	TGTGCCAGCAGCTTGGGACAGGCGAAATTGAACACTGAAGCTTTCTTT	CASSLGQAKLNTEAFF
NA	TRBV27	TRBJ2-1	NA	TGTGCCAGCAGTTTTAATCGGGGACTCTCCTACAATGAGCAGTTCTTC	CASSFNRGLSYNEQFF
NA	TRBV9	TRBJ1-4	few	TGTGCCAGCAGCGTAGGGATCCAGGGCAGTAATGAAAAACTGTTTTTT	CASSVGIQGSNEKLFF
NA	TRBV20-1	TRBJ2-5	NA	TGCAGTGCTAGACACCCCGGGACTCAAGCGGAGACCCAGTACTTC	CSARHPGTQAETQYF
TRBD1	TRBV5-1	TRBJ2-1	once	TGCGCCAGCAGTCAAGGACAGGGGTCCTACGATGAGCAGTTCTTC	CASSQGQGSYDEQFF
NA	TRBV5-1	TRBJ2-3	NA	TGCGCCAGCAGCATCCGACAGGACAGCACAGATACGCAGTATTTT	CASSIRQDSTDTQYF
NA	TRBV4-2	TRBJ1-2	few	TGTGCCAGCAGCCAAAGTGACAGGCCAACTAACTATGGCTACACCTTC	CASSQSDRPTNYGYTF
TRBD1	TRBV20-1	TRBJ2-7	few	TGCAGTGCTCCGAGGGACAGGTGGTACGAGCAGTACTTC	CSAPRDRWYEQYF
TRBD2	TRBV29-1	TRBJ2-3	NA	TGCAGCACCCACGTGACTAGCTCTTACACAGGTACGCAGTATTTT	CSTHVTSSYTGTQYF
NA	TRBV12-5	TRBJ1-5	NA	TGTGCTAGTGGCCACCCCGTGTCGCCCCAGCATTTT	CASGHPVSPQHF
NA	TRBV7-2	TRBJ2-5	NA	TGTGCCAGCAGCAAACTGACAGGACCCATTCAAGAGACCCAGTACTTC	CASSKLTGPIQETQYF